This is a list of T cell receptor beta chains from one sample in a study of identical twins. MiXCR was run by TCRdb on the 5' RACE reads, yielding one entry per CDR3 protein. The sample has about 250,000 distinct CDR3 sequences; about 14% are singletons. Sequenced input: memory (CD45RO+) T cells sorted from blood. The source of these receptors is a woman between 18 and 29 years old in good health. Both conserved end residues are part of each CDR3. The D gene is left open where the match is weak. Part of the rows lack a size; the others show once, few, many or a class for expanded clones.

D,length,J,size,V,CDR3,DNA
-,13,TRBJ2-1,few,TRBV12-3/TRBV12-4,CASSSITGFGQFF,TGTGCCAGCAGTTCTATTACAGGGTTTGGGCAGTTCTTC
TRBD1,11,TRBJ1-1,-,TRBV29-1,CSASDRGEAFF,TGCAGCGCTTCGGACAGGGGTGAAGCTTTCTTT
TRBD1,14,TRBJ2-5,-,TRBV5-5,CASSLWLGGETQYF,TGTGCCAGCAGCTTGTGGCTAGGGGGCGAGACCCAGTACTTC
-,14,TRBJ2-2,few,TRBV7-3,CASSLIVPTGELFF,TGTGCCAGCAGCTTAATAGTCCCCACCGGGGAGCTGTTTTTT
TRBD2,20,TRBJ2-4,few,TRBV3-1,CASSPATSGRRLFGKNIQYF,TGTGCCAGCAGCCCCGCGACTAGCGGGAGGCGCCTTTTTGGGAAAAACATTCAGTACTTC
-,14,TRBJ1-2,-,TRBV5-1,CASSLDSPNYGYTF,TGCGCCAGCAGCTTGGACAGTCCTAACTATGGCTACACCTTC
TRBD2,13,TRBJ2-1,-,TRBV30,CAWRDRLAGGPIF,TGTGCCTGGAGGGATAGACTAGCGGGAGGGCCGATCTTC
-,15,TRBJ1-2,few,TRBV2,CASSPPARAGRGYTF,TGTGCCAGCAGCCCCCCCGCTCGGGCGGGTCGCGGCTACACCTTC
-,15,TRBJ2-3,few,TRBV12-3/TRBV12-4,CASSSGGRRADTQYF,TGTGCCAGCAGCTCCGGGGGACGTAGGGCAGATACGCAGTATTTT
-,16,TRBJ2-1,-,TRBV5-1,CASTPGGGGSYNVQFF,TGCGCCAGCACTCCCGGCGGCGGGGGCTCCTACAATGTGCAGTTCTTC
TRBD1,13,TRBJ2-7,few,TRBV12-3/TRBV12-4,CASSLNSGTGRFF,TGTGCCAGCAGTTTAAACTCCGGGACAGGGCGATTTTTC
TRBD2,16,TRBJ2-2,-,TRBV7-6,CASRILAGGPGGELFF,TGTGCCAGCAGGATCCTAGCGGGAGGTCCTGGGGGGGAGCTGTTTTTT
-,13,TRBJ1-2,-,TRBV5-1,CASSLAAFRDYTF,TGCGCCAGCAGCTTGGCAGCCTTCAGAGACTACACCTTC
-,14,TRBJ1-2,-,TRBV5-1,CASSLAGRSNGYTF,TGCGCCAGCAGCTTGGCAGGACGGAGTAATGGCTACACCTTC
-,13,TRBJ2-6,many,TRBV12-3/TRBV12-4,CASGTGGANVLTF,TGTGCCAGCGGGACGGGGGGGGCCAACGTCCTGACTTTC
-,10,TRBJ2-1,few,TRBV20-1,CSATSNEQFF,TGCAGTGCGACCTCCAATGAGCAGTTCTTC
-,13,TRBJ2-1,few,TRBV12-5,CASGTGNYNEQFF,TGTGCTAGTGGGACAGGTAACTACAATGAGCAGTTCTTC
-,14,TRBJ1-2,many,TRBV11-3,CASSLFGGTRGYTF,TGTGCCAGCAGCTTGTTTGGGGGGACCCGAGGCTACACCTTC
TRBD2,14,TRBJ2-3,few,TRBV7-9,CASSHSGGKDTQYF,TGTGCCAGCAGCCATAGCGGGGGGAAGGATACGCAGTATTTT
TRBD1,15,TRBJ2-3,-,TRBV9,CASSVAGGRSEAQYF,TGTGCCAGCAGCGTTGCAGGGGGCAGGTCGGAGGCGCAGTATTTT
TRBD2,17,TRBJ2-3,-,TRBV20-1,CSARDRVAGGSIGTQYF,TGCAGTGCTAGAGATCGGGTAGCGGGAGGGTCAATTGGCACGCAGTATTTT
-,13,TRBJ2-1,many,TRBV12-3/TRBV12-4,CASSSNRPNEQFF,TGTGCCAGCAGTTCGAACCGGCCCAATGAGCAGTTCTTC
TRBD1,15,TRBJ2-7,many,TRBV5-1,CASSRGTGGAHEQYF,TGCGCCAGCAGCAGGGGGACAGGGGGAGCCCACGAGCAGTACTTC
-,13,TRBJ2-7,-,TRBV2,CASNGQTTYEQYF,TGTGCCAGCAACGGACAGACGACCTACGAGCAGTACTTC
TRBD2,17,TRBJ2-1,-,TRBV20-1,CSANRAGRLEDYNEQFF,TGCAGTGCTAACAGAGCGGGACGCCTCGAAGATTACAATGAGCAGTTCTTC
-,12,TRBJ2-1,-,TRBV20-1,CSVKGVYNEQFF,TGCAGTGTTAAGGGAGTCTACAATGAGCAGTTCTTC
TRBD2,15,TRBJ2-1,many,TRBV20-1,CSAPEAGGQINEQFF,TGCAGTGCCCCTGAAGCGGGAGGACAGATCAATGAGCAGTTCTTC
TRBD2,15,TRBJ2-1,few,TRBV7-3,CASSRERGGRFEQFF,TGTGCCAGCAGCCGGGAGCGGGGGGGCCGATTTGAGCAGTTCTTC
TRBD1,15,TRBJ2-6,-,TRBV27,CASNRQGAGANVLTF,TGTGCCAGCAACCGACAGGGGGCTGGGGCCAACGTCCTGACTTTC
-,19,TRBJ2-6,many,TRBV4-3,CASSQKGRGGRSGANVLTF,TGCGCCAGCAGCCAAAAAGGGAGAGGGGGACGCTCTGGGGCCAACGTCCTGACTTTC
-,11,TRBJ1-4,few,TRBV12-3/TRBV12-4,CASSRQEKLFF,TGTGCCAGCAGTAGACAGGAAAAACTGTTTTTT
-,14,TRBJ1-1,-,TRBV6-1,CASSRGADWSEAFF,TGTGCCAGCTCCCGGGGCGCCGATTGGAGTGAAGCTTTCTTT
-,16,TRBJ2-2,many,TRBV27,CASSLSRNRPTGELFF,TGTGCCAGCAGTTTAAGTCGGAATAGGCCCACCGGGGAGCTGTTTTTT
-,14,TRBJ2-3,few,TRBV20-1,CSARGLLYTDTQYF,TGCAGTGCTAGAGGGTTGTTGTACACAGATACGCAGTATTTT
-,14,TRBJ2-7,few,TRBV7-9,CASSLMGSSYEQYF,TGTGCCAGCAGCTTAATGGGAAGCTCCTACGAGCAGTACTTC
TRBD2,19,TRBJ2-3,few,TRBV6-1,CASSGRLAGSPDERDTQYF,TGTGCCAGCAGTGGGCGACTAGCGGGAAGTCCCGACGAACGAGATACGCAGTATTTT
-,16,TRBJ1-2,-,TRBV4-2,CASSQEAGVANYGYTF,TGTGCCAGCAGCCAAGAGGCCGGGGTTGCTAACTATGGCTACACCTTC
-,11,TRBJ2-1,many,TRBV7-2,CASSRYNEQFF,TGTGCCAGCAGTCGCTACAATGAGCAGTTCTTC